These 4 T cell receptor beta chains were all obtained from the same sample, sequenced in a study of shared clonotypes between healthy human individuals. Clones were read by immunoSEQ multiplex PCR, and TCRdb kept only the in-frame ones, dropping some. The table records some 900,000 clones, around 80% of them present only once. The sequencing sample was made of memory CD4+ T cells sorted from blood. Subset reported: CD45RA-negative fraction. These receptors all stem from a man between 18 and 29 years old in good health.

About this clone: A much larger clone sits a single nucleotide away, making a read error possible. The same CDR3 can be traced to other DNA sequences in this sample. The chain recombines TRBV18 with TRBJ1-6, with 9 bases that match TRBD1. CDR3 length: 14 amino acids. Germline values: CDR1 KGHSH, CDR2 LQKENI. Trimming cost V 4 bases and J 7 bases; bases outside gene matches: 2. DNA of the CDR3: TGTGCCAGCTCACGACAGGGGGGGAATTCACCCCTCCACTTT. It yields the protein CASSRQGGNSPLHF. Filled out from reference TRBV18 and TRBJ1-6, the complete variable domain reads NAGVMQNPRHLVRRRGQEARLRCSPMKGHSHVYWYRQLPEEGLKFMVYLQKENIIDESGMPKERFSAEFPKEGPSILRIQQVVRGDSAAYFCASSRQGGNSPLHFGNGTRLTVT.

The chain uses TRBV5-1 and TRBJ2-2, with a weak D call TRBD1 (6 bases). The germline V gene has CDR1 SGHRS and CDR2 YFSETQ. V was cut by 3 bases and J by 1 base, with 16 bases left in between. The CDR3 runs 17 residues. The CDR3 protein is CASSSTPTGLNTGELFF. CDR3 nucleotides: TGCGCCAGCAGCTCCACTCCCACAGGGTTGAACACCGGGGAGCTGTTTTTT.

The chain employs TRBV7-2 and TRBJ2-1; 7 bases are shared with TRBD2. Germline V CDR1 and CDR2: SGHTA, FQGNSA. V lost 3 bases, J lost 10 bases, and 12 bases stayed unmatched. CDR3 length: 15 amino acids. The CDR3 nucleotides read TGTGCCAGCAGCTTCGATTGGGGAGCGGGGAGGGAGCAGTTCTTC. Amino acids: CASSFDWGAGREQFF.

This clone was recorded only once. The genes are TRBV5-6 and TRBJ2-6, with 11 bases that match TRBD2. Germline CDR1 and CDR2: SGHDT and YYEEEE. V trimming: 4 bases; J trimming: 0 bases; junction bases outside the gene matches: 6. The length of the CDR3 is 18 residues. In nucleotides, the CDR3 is TGTGCCAGCAGCCTTACTAGCGGGGGACTCTCTGGGGCCAACGTCCTGACTTTC. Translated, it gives CASSLTSGGLSGANVLTF.